In its sample, the clone carrying this TCR beta chain was seen many times. The antigen is not known. This record comes from a study of metastatic and nonmetastatic thyroid tumors. Study-wide context: Thyroid patients, malignant and benign, had repertoires compared across blood and tumor or nodule tissue. Whole-study results and caveats: According to reports, the diversity of TCR beta was significantly higher in malignant thyroid tumors than in benign nodules, and this held in both blood and tumor samples.

The authors' processing: Clinicopathological groups differed in CDR3, with these differences serving to build a distant-metastasis classifier for papillary thyroid cancer. TCRdb used MiXCR to call clones anew from the PCR reads. What appears here as the V and J calls and clone size reflects TCRdb's work, not the paper's. The data hold roughly 15,000 clones, with around 23% observed a single time. Thyroid surgery had not been preceded by any treatment in any patient. Specimen: tumor tissue. This clonotype was sampled from a female donor with papillary thyroid cancer or a benign thyroid nodule (not recorded which). Some clones in this sample may be carry-over from other donors' samples.

The CDR3 nucleotides read TGTGCCAGCAGCGCCGGTTCGTATGGCTACACCTTC. Protein product: CASSAGSYGYTF. The chain links TRBV7-9 to TRBJ1-2; D not resolved. The CDR3 is 12 residues long. Germline V lookup: CDR1 SEHNR, CDR2 FQNEAQ (reference sequence). V dropped 5 bases and J dropped 5 bases, with 9 bases sitting between them.